One and the same sample provided the 22 T cell receptor beta chains below, sequenced in a study of T-cell reconstitution after alpha-beta-depleted transplantation in children. Preparing the TCRbeta library involved the use of unique molecular identifiers. TCRdb called the PCR reads again in MiXCR, with one record for every CDR3 protein. The table records about 300,000 distinct CDR3 sequences, around 10% of them present only once. The source was PBMCs, collected before TCRalphabeta/CD19-depleted stem cell transplant. The receptors originated from a boy younger than two with acute myeloid leukemia, due to receive a stem cell transplant.

The chain couples TRBV7-8 to TRBJ2-7; TRBD1 aligns across 9 bases. Unmatched junction bases numbered 11, after V lost 5 bases and J lost 3 bases. Germline V gene data show CDR1 as SGHVS and CDR2 as FQNEAQ. CDR3 length equals 16 residues. The CDR3 coding sequence is TGTGCCAGCAGCCTAATACCGGGACAGGGCTACTACGAGCAGTACTTC. It specifies CASSLIPGQGYYEQYF.

This clonotype was observed at least ten times. The gene calls are TRBV4-2 and TRBJ2-7, with D perhaps TRBD2 (5 bases). Per germline, CDR1 LGHNA and CDR2 YNFKEQ. The CDR3 extends over 15 amino acids. The V gene lost 5 bases and the J gene lost 0 bases, with 14 bases spanning the gap. CDR3 nucleotide sequence: TGTGCCAGCAGCTTTGCGGGTGAGAGCTCCTACGAGCAGTACTTC. Protein: CASSFAGESSYEQYF.

This clonotype has a count of ten or more. The CDR3 DNA is TGCGCCAGCAGCTTCGACGACAGGGAAGCCTCCTACGAGCAGTACTTC. Protein product: CASSFDDREASYEQYF. The genes are TRBV5-1 and TRBJ2-7; 7 bases match TRBD1. This CDR3 is built from 16 residues. Per germline, CDR1 SGHRS and CDR2 YFSETQ. Unmatched junction bases numbered 8, after V lost 2 bases and J lost 0 bases.

This chain links TRBV20-1 with TRBJ2-7, with D possibly TRBD1 on 6 matching bases. CDR3 length: 13 residues. Germline V CDR1 and CDR2: DFQATT, SNEGSKA (reference sequence). Trimming shortened V by 5 bases and J by 5 bases, and 16 bases separated the two germline ends. This chain's CDR3 is CSAPTTGTHEQYF. Here the CDR3 DNA reads TGCAGTGCTCCTACTACAGGGACCCACGAGCAGTACTTC.

This clonotype was counted at least ten times. This CDR3 is CASTRTGERNEQFF. The CDR3 DNA reads TGCGCCAGCACAAGGACAGGGGAGAGGAATGAGCAGTTCTTC. The V and J genes are TRBV5-1 and TRBJ2-1; 9 nucleotides agree with TRBD1. Germline CDR1 and CDR2: SGHRS and YFSETQ. The CDR3 is 14 residues long. Trimming at V came to 6 bases and at J to 7 bases, leaving 8 bases not matched to a gene.

This clonotype was picked up a small number of times. This chain uses TRBV4-1 with TRBJ2-3; D unresolved. Germline CDR1 MGHRA, CDR2 YSYEKL. Trimming removed 3 bases from V and 2 bases from J, with 9 bases in between. The CDR3 consists of 14 residues. CDR3 residues: CASSHEELTDTQYF. DNA for the CDR3: TGCGCCAGCAGCCACGAGGAACTCACAGATACGCAGTATTTT.

This clonotype showed up many times. The chain joins TRBV7-8 to TRBJ1-1, with D perhaps matching TRBD1 (6 bases). The CDR3 loop spans 14 amino acids. The germline V gene encodes CDR1 SGHVS and CDR2 FQNEAQ. The V end was cut by 4 bases, the J end by 4 bases, with 13 bases between. The CDR3 is CASSSPQGRTEAFF. The CDR3 nucleotides read TGTGCCAGCAGCTCACCCCAGGGGCGCACTGAAGCTTTCTTT.

This clonotype was detected ten times or more. The CDR3 sequence: CASSFPDRGADTQYF. The CDR3 DNA reads as TGTGCCAGCAGTTTTCCCGACAGGGGAGCAGATACGCAGTATTTT. The chain uses TRBV28 and TRBJ2-3, with 8 bases aligning to TRBD1. CDR1 is MDHEN and CDR2 is SYDVKM in the germline V gene. This CDR3 is built from 15 residues. V was pared by 3 bases and J by 4 bases, with 6 bases of the junction left unmatched.

This clonotype was observed many times. The chain employs TRBV28 and TRBJ1-5, with 12 bases aligning to TRBD1. Unmatched junction bases numbered 7, after V lost 4 bases and J lost 6 bases. This CDR3 spans 16 amino acids. The V gene's germline CDR1 is MDHEN and CDR2 SYDVKM. CDR3: CASSSRGTGGSQPQHF. CDR3 bases: TGTGCCAGCAGTTCTCGCGGGACAGGGGGCTCTCAGCCCCAGCATTTT.

In its sample, this clonotype was seen many times. The chain carries TRBV29-1 and TRBJ2-1, with D perhaps TRBD1 (5 bases). With 4 bases removed from V and 5 bases from J, the gap between germline ends came to 9 bases. Germline V gene lookup returns CDR1 SQVTM and CDR2 ANQGSEA. This CDR3 has 12 residues. The CDR3 DNA follows: TGCAGCGTTGGTACAGGAGACAATGAGCAGTTCTTC. Translating gives CSVGTGDNEQFF.

This clonotype was detected only a few times. This chain links TRBV5-1 with TRBJ2-7; D possibly corresponds to TRBD1 (6 bases). This CDR3 has 15 residues. Trimming took 0 bases from V and 1 from J, leaving 11 bases between them. Germline assignment: CDR1 SGHRS and CDR2 YFSETQ. The CDR3 sequence: CASSLGDRLSYEQYF. The CDR3 DNA is TGCGCCAGCAGCTTGGGCGACAGGTTATCCTACGAGCAGTACTTC.

At least ten counts were recorded for this clonotype. This chain uses TRBV7-9 with TRBJ2-7; weak D call: TRBD1 (6 bases). The CDR3 contains 15 residues. CDR1 is SEHNR and CDR2 is FQNEAQ in the germline V gene (reference sequence). Deletions cut 2 bases from V and 6 bases from J, with 17 bases between. The CDR3 spells CASSLPSGTRVEQYF. The CDR3 DNA reads TGTGCCAGCAGCTTACCCTCCGGGACACGCGTCGAGCAGTACTTC.

This clonotype was observed a few times. The V and J genes are TRBV7-9 and TRBJ2-7; TRBD1 matches at 9 bases. Trimming took 5 bases from V and 2 from J; bases not matched to a gene: 19. This CDR3 region has 19 residues. Germline values: CDR1 SEHNR, CDR2 FQNEAQ (reference sequence). The CDR3 nucleotides are TGTGCCAGCAGCCCACCGGTAAAACCACAGGGGGCCCCTCCCTACGAGCAGTACTTC. It translates to CASSPPVKPQGAPPYEQYF.

This clonotype was detected ten times or more. The chain combines TRBV5-1 with TRBJ2-7; 9 nucleotides agree with TRBD1. From germline, CDR1 is SGHRS and CDR2 YFSETQ. The CDR3 loop spans 16 amino acids. J gave up 3 bases and V 4 bases, and 11 bases lay outside the gene matches. The CDR3 DNA sequence: TGCGCCAGCAGCCTGGGTCGGGGACAGGGAAACTACGAGCAGTACTTC. Residues: CASSLGRGQGNYEQYF.

About this clonotype itself: A read error may explain this, as a much larger clone is one base away. The chain recombines TRBV3-1 with TRBJ2-1, with a possible D match to TRBD1 (6 bases). Looked up from germline, CDR1 is LGHDT and CDR2 is YNNKEL (reference sequence). The CDR3 totals 14 residues. CDR3 protein: CASSPRTAYNQQFF. The CDR3 nucleotides are TGTGCCAGCAGCCCCCGGACAGCTTACAATCAGCAGTTCTTC.

This clonotype was counted many times. The chain recombines TRBV6-5 with TRBJ2-4, with 7 nucleotides matching TRBD2. V lost 4 bases to trimming and J lost 6 bases; unmatched junction nucleotides: 9. This CDR3 is 15 amino acids long. CDR1 is MNHEY and CDR2 is SVGAGI in the germline V gene. CDR3: CASSFPGLVGNIQYF. DNA of the CDR3: TGTGCCAGCAGTTTCCCAGGACTAGTCGGAAACATTCAGTACTTC.

At least ten counts were recorded for this clonotype. The junction differs from germline at one of its ends, possibly a read error. The rearrangement uses TRBV7-3 and TRBJ2-3; 7 bases fit TRBD2. From germline, CDR1 is SGHTA and CDR2 FQGTGA. The CDR3 consists of 14 residues. CDR3 loop: CASSPSSGADMQYF. As DNA, the CDR3 is TGTGCCAGCAGCCCATCTAGCGGTGCAGATATGCAGTATTTT.

In this sample, this clonotype turned up many times. The rearrangement links TRBV20-1 to TRBJ2-2; D might be TRBD1 or TRBD2, each matching 7 bases. The CDR3 spans 16 residues. Per the germline V gene, CDR1 is DFQATT and CDR2 is SNEGSKA (reference sequence). The V gene lost 3 bases and the J gene lost 5 bases, with 19 bases spanning the gap. This CDR3 reads CSARGRGLGGTGELFF. The DNA of the CDR3 is TGCAGTGCTAGGGGGAGGGGGCTTGGTGGTACCGGGGAGCTGTTTTTT.

Comments on this clonotype: A much larger clone differs by one base, so this may be a read error. For the CDR3, the DNA is TGTGCCAGCAGCTTAGCCCAGCGGGCATGCTACGAGCAGTACTTC. It translates to CASSLAQRACYEQYF. The chain is built from TRBV7-9 and TRBJ2-7; possibly TRBD2 for D (6 bases). Deletions cut 0 bases from V and 3 bases from J, with 12 bases between. Germline values: CDR1 SEHNR, CDR2 FQNEAQ (reference sequence). This CDR3 spans 15 amino acids.

The rearrangement uses TRBV2 and TRBJ2-1; TRBD2 matches at 8 bases. The CDR3 consists of 16 residues. Unmatched junction bases numbered 11, after V lost 4 bases and J lost 6 bases. Germline CDR1 SNHLY, CDR2 FYNNEI. The CDR3, as DNA: TGTGCCAGCAGTGGGATCACTAGCGGAGGGGGCAATGAGCAGTTCTTC. It translates to CASSGITSGGGNEQFF.

In this sample, this clonotype turned up many times. The J gene is TRBJ2-7, the V gene TRBV12-3 or TRBV12-4, with TRBD1 identical over 8 bases. The length of the CDR3 is 12 residues. Germline trimming cut 6 bases from V and 7 bases from J; bases unmatched to any gene: 5. For the CDR3, the DNA is TGTGCCAGCAGCCGACAGGGGCAAGAGCAGTACTTC. Translation gives CASSRQGQEQYF.

This clonotype was detected a few times. V gene TRBV6-1 combines with J gene TRBJ2-5, with a tentative D call TRBD2 (7 bases). The CDR3 runs 14 residues. V shed 6 bases and J shed 4 bases, with 15 bases lying between them. The germline gives CDR1 MNHNS, CDR2 SASEGT. CDR3 DNA sequence: TGTGCCAGCAGGCTCAGAGGGGGGGTAGAGACCCAGTACTTC. Translating gives CASRLRGGVETQYF.